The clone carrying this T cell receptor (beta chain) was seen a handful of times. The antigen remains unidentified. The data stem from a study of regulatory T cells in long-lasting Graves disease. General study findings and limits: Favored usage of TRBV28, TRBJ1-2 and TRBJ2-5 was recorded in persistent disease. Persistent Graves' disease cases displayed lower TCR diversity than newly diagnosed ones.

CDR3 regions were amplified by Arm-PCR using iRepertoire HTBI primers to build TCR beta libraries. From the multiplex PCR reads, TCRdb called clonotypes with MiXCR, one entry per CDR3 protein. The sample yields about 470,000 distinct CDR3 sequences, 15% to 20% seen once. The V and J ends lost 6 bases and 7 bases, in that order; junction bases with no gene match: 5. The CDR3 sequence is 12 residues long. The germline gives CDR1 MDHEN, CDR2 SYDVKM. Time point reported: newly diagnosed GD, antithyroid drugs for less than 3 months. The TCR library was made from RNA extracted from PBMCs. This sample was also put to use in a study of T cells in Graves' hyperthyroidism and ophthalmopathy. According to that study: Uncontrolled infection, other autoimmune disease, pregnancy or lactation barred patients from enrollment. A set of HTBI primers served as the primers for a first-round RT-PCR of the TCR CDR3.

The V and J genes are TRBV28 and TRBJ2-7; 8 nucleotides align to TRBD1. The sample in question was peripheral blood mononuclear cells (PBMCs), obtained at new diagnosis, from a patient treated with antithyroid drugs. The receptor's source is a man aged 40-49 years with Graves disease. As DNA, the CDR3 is TGTGCCAGCAGGGCAGGGGGCTGGGAGCAGTACTTC. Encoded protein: CASRAGGWEQYF.